Listed here is a single T cell receptor beta chain. Its antigen is still unknown. No much larger clonotype is one base removed from it; base qualities were not supplied. The data originate from a study of T cell repertoires in ileal Crohn's disease (dated by TCRdb to the late 2010s). Background for the entire study: The median duration of disease was around 8 years, and at the time of surgery 35% of patients were active smokers. All patients had surgery for a complication: stricturing disease in around 60% and penetrating disease in roughly 39%. Postoperative therapy was given to about half of the patients, with thiopurines administered to some 10 patients and anti-TNF agents administered to approximately 20 patients. The TCR repertoire was analysed in around 50 patients with Crohn's disease drawn from a prospective multicentre cohort. Running in parallel with the study was a multicentre cohort set up to find predictors of early endoscopic recurrence following ileocolonic resection. Endoscopic postoperative recurrence was defined as a Rutgeerts score above i0. A total of around 150 mucosal samples from roughly 60 patients were sequenced, collected from several sites on the surgical specimen as well as at postoperative endoscopy.

Adults with ileal or ileocolonic Crohn's disease and an indication for ileocolonic resection were eligible for inclusion. Whole ileal mucosal biopsies were kept frozen at -80 degrees C prior to DNA extraction. Genomic DNA was extracted from frozen whole biopsies using a TRizol-based method and was quantified with a NanoDrop 2000 spectrophotometer. Around 0.45 micrograms of biopsy DNA per sample were submitted for commercial TCRB immunosequencing. Adaptive Biotechnology amplified the CDR3 regions from genomic DNA with a two-step multiplex PCR designed to control amplification bias. The first PCR used primers for every V and J gene segment; the second PCR added barcodes and Illumina adapters. CDR3 libraries were sequenced on an Illumina instrument. Turning to the authors' computational methods: Vendor-provided pipelines were combined with custom analysis of raw data in R/Bioconductor under R version 3.3.0. Clonality, which ranges from 0 to 1, was calculated as the inverse of the normalised Shannon entropy across all productive clones. The repertoire share taken up by the top 100 clones defined high-frequency clones, and only clones that passed a 95% confidence test were kept. Overlap between samples was measured with the Morisita-Horn index, while repertoire diversity was measured with the Simpson index. Held by TCRdb, this immuneACCESS table contains in-frame sequences only and omits some clones. Under half of the omission traces to an unresolved V gene where checked; the cause of the rest is unknown. V and J calls and clone size are as listed in that table; D and trimming were resolved from the DNA. The sample includes about 3,800 clones, with about 86% observed a single time. 7% of the sample comes from the top ten.

Measured from the cysteine to the phenylalanine, the CDR3 is 12 residues long. The CDR3 DNA has 36 bases and is translated from base 1. V gives up 7 bases and J gives up 2 bases, and the segment between their germline ends measures 6 bases. CDR1 is given as MNHNS and CDR2 as SASEGT, both from the germline V gene. Results and caveats for the whole study, not just this receptor: Mucosal CD4 and CD8 T cells were sorted and sequenced only in a subgroup of patients, the size of which was not stated. Compared with non-smokers, patients who were active smokers at surgery showed a significantly higher proportion of clonal expansions (around 24% vs 18%, p=0.02). Compared with CD4 T cells, sorted CD8 T cells held more high-frequency clones, which suggests that the mucosal expansions were mostly CD8. Endoscopic recurrence was linked to a higher percentage of high-frequency clones at surgery, and recurrence occurred in every patient whose clonality exceeded 26.8% (18/57).

This clonotype was sampled from an adult with Crohn's disease. In this chain, TRBV6-1 is recombined with TRBJ2-1; no confident D gene assignment can be made. What was sequenced was ileal tissue. The DNA sequence is given as TGTGCCAGCAATCCTCCCTACAATGAGCAGTTCTTC. The resulting protein is CASNPPYNEQFF.